Here is one TCR beta chain with its context. Its antigen is undetermined. This sample was included in a study of a mutant IDH1 vaccine in newly diagnosed glioma. Sequenced by immunoSEQ multiplex PCR; TCRdb stores in-frame clones only, minus some. The sample lists 60,000 to 85,000 clones, roughly 85% seen once, with over 0.6% in the top ten. The CDR3 is 15 residues long. V shed 6 bases and J 9 bases; nucleotides not matched to a gene: 12. Germline CDR1 MNHEY, CDR2 SVGAGI. Documented time point: week 23, last vaccination. In the vaccine, a single dose held 300 ug of the mutant IDH1 20-mer peptide, along with topical imiquimod.

The sample was PBMCs, taken from a glioma patient whose treatment included an IDH1 peptide vaccine. This chain uses TRBV6-5 with TRBJ2-5; 11 nucleotides match TRBD2. The receptor's source is a woman aged 50 to 65 with glioma. As DNA, the CDR3 is TGTGCCAGCAGCCCCGGGACTAGCGGATTTCGGGCCCAGTACTTC. Amino acid sequence: CASSPGTSGFRAQYF.